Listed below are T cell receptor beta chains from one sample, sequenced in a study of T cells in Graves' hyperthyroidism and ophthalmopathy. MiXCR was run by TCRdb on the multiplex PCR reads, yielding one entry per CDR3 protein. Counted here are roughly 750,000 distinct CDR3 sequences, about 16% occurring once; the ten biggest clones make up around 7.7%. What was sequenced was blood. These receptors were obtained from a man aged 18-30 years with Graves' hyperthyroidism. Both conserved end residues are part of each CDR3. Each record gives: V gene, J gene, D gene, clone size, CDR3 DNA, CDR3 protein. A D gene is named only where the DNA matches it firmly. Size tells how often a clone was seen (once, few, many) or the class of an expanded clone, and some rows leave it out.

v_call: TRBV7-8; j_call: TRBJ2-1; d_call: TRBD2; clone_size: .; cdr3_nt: TGCGCCAGCAGCCCCGCCCTGACTAGCGGAACCTGGGATGAGCAGTTCTTC; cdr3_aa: CASSPALTSGTWDEQFF
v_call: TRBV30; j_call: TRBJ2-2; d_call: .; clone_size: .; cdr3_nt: TGTGCCTGGAGTACGGGTGTCGGGGAGCTGTTTTTT; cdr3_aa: CAWSTGVGELFF
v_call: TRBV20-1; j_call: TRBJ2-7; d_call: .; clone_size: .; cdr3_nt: TGCAGTGCTAGAGACTCAAGGACGGTGAGCTCCTACGAGCAGTACTTC; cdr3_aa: CSARDSRTVSSYEQYF
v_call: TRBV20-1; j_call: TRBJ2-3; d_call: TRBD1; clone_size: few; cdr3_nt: TGCAGTGCTACTCGACCCCGGGACAGGGGGTCTAGTAGCACAGATACGCAGTATTTT; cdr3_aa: CSATRPRDRGSSSTDTQYF
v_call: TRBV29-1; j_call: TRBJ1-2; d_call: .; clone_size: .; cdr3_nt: TGCAGCGTTACTGAGGGAGTGCTAAACTATGGCTACACCTTC; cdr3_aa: CSVTEGVLNYGYTF
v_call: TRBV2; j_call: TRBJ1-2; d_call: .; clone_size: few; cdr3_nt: TGTGCCAGCAGTGAAAGGGGAAGCTCCCCAGACTACACCTTC; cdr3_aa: CASSERGSSPDYTF
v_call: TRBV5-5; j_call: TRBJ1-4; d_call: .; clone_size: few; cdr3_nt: TGTGCCAGCAGCTTGGGTCATGCAACTAATGAAAAACTGTTTTTT; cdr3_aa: CASSLGHATNEKLFF
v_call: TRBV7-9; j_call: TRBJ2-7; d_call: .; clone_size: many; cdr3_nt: TGTGCCAGCAGCGCGAACCTTAGGGGCCTTTACGAGCAGTACTTC; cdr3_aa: CASSANLRGLYEQYF
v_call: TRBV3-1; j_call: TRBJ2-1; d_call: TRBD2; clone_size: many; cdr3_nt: TGTGCCAGCAGCCCGGGACTAGCGGGATCGAGCTCCTACAATGAGCAGTTCTTC; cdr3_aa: CASSPGLAGSSSYNEQFF
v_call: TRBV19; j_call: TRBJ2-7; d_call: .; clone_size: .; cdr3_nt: TGTGCCAGTAGTATAGCTTTACGCTCCTACGAGCAGTACTTC; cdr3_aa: CASSIALRSYEQYF
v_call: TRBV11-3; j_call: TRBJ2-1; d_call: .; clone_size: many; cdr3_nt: TGTGCCAGCAGCGAGGGGGTAGCGGAACCAACATACAATGAGCAGTTCTTC; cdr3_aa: CASSEGVAEPTYNEQFF
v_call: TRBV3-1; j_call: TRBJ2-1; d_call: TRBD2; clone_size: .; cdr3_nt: TGTGCCAGCAGCCACCGGACTAGCGGGAGGGGTGTCAATGAGCAGTTCTTC; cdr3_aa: CASSHRTSGRGVNEQFF
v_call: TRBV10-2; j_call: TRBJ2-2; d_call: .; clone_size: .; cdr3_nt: TGCGCCAGCAGTGAGCAGGGCACCGGGGAGCTGTTTTTT; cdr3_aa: CASSEQGTGELFF
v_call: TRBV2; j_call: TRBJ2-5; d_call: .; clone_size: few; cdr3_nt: TGTGCCAGCAGTGAAGCGCGAGCGGTCCAAGAGACCCAGTACTTC; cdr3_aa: CASSEARAVQETQYF
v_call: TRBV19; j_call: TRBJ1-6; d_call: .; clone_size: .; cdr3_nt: TGTGCCACTTCCAACCAGGGGTATAATTCACCCCTCCACTTT; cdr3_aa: CATSNQGYNSPLHF
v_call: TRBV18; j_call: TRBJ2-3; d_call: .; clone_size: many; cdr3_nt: TGTGCCACCAAAAAGGCCCGAACTAGCACAGATACGCAGTATTTT; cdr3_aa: CATKKARTSTDTQYF
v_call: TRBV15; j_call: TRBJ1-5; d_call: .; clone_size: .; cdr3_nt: TGTGCCACCAGCAGAGATCGAGGGGGAACGGCCCAGCATTTT; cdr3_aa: CATSRDRGGTAQHF
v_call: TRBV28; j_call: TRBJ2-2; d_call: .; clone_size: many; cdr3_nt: TGTGCCAGCAGTTCGAACACCGGGGAGCTGTTTTTT; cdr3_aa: CASSSNTGELFF
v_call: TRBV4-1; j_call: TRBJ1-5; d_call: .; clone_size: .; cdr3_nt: TGCGCCAGCAGCCAAGAAGCTGGTTGGGAGCCCCAGCATTTT; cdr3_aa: CASSQEAGWEPQHF
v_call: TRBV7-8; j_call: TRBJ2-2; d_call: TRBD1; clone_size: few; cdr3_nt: TGTGCCAGCAGCTTAGTGCAGGGGGCTGACACCGGGGAGCTGTTTTTT; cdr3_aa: CASSLVQGADTGELFF
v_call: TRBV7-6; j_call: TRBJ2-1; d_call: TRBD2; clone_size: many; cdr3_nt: TGTGCCAGCAGCCCTGTAGGACTAGCGGGAAACGGTGAGCAGTTCTTC; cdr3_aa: CASSPVGLAGNGEQFF
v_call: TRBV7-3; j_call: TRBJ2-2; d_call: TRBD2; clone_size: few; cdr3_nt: TGTGCCAGCAGCCCGATCTGGGGGGGACCCGGGGAGCTGTTTTTT; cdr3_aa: CASSPIWGGPGELFF
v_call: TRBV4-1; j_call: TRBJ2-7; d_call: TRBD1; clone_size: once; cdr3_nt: TGCGCCAGCAGCACTCGGGACAGACTCTACGAGCAGTACTTC; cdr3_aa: CASSTRDRLYEQYF
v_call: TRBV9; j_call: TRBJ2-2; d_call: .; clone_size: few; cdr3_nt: TGTGCCAGCAGCGGACAAGCAGGGGCGGCGGGGGAGCTGTTTTTT; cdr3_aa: CASSGQAGAAGELFF
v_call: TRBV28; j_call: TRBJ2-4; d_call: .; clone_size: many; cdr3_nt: TGTGCCAGCAGTTTTCGGGGTGTATCCAAAAACATTCAGTACTTC; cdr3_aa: CASSFRGVSKNIQYF
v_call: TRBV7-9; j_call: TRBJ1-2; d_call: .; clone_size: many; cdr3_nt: TGTGCCAGCAGCTCAGGGACGAGGTGCACCTTC; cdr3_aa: CASSSGTRCTF
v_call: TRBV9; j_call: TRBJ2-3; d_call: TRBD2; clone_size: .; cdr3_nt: TGTGCCAGCAGCGACCCCGGGACTAGCGGGGATAGCACAGATACGCAGTATTTT; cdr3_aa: CASSDPGTSGDSTDTQYF
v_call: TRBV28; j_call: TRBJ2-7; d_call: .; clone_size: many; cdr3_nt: TGTGCCAGCAGTTTATTATTCAACCTTGGTTCAGGGATCTCCTACGAGCAGTACTTC; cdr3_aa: CASSLLFNLGSGISYEQYF
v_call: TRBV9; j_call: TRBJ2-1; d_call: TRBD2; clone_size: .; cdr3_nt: TGTGCCAGCAGCGTACAAGGCGGGAGGCCCGTTTACAATGAGCAGTTCTTC; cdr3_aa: CASSVQGGRPVYNEQFF
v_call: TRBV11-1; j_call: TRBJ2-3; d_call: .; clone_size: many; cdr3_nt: TGTGCCAGCAGCGGTAGGGCGGGAAGGAGCGGGCCAGATACGCAGTATTTT; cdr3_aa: CASSGRAGRSGPDTQYF
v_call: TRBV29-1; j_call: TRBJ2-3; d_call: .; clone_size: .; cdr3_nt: TGCAGCGTTGCAGGGTCTCTCTCAGATACGCAGTATTTT; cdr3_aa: CSVAGSLSDTQYF
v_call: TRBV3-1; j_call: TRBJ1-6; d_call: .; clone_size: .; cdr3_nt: TGTGCCAGCAGCCTTCTCCAGAATTCACCCCTCCACTTT; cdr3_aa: CASSLLQNSPLHF
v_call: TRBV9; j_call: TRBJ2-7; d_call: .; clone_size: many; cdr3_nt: TGTGCCAGCAGTTCAGAGGTCGGGGCCTACGAGCAGTACTTC; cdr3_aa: CASSSEVGAYEQYF
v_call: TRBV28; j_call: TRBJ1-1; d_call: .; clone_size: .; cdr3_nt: TGTGCCAGCTCACTTCGTGGGGGGGGAACTTTCTTT; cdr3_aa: CASSLRGGGTFF
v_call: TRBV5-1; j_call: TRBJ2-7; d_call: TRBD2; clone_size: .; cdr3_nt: TGCGCCAGCAGCTTCACTCTAGCGGGGGAGCAGTACTTC; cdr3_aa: CASSFTLAGEQYF
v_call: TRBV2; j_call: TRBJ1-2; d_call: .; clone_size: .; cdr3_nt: TGTGCCAGCAGTGAAGTTGGACAGCCTTACTATGGCTACACCTTC; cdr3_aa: CASSEVGQPYYGYTF
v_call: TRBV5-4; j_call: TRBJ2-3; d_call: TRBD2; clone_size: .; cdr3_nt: TGTGCCAGCAGCGTGGGACTAGCGGGAGTTAGCACAGATACGCAGTATTTT; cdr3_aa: CASSVGLAGVSTDTQYF
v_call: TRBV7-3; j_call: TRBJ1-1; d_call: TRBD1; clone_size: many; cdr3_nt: TGTGCCAGCAGCTCCCCGGGACAGGGGAACACTGAAGCTTTCTTT; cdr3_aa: CASSSPGQGNTEAFF
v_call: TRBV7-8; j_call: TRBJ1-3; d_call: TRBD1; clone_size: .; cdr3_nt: TGTGCCAGCAGCTCCAGGGGGAGTACGGAGGAAGACACCATATATTTT; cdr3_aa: CASSSRGSTEEDTIYF
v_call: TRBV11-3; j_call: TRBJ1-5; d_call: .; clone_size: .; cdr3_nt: TGTGCCAGCAGCAGAGGGGGGCTTCAGCCCCAGCATTTT; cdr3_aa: CASSRGGLQPQHF
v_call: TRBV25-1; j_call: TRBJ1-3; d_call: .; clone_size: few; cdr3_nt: TGTGCCAGCAGTGAATCGGTTGGATTCTCTGGAAACACCATATATTTT; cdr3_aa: CASSESVGFSGNTIYF
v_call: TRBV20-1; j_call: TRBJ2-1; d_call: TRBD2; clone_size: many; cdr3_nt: TGCAGTGCTAGAGATCCCATAGCGGGAGGGTTTAGTGAGCAGTTCTTC; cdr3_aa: CSARDPIAGGFSEQFF
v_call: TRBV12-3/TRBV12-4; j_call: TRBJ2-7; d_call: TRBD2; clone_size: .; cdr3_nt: TGTGCCAGCAGTCCCCTAGGGCTAGCGGGACGTACCTACGAGCAGTACTTC; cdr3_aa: CASSPLGLAGRTYEQYF
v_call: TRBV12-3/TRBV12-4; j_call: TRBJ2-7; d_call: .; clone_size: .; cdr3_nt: TGTGCCGGCAGTTTGAACAGGAGACTCGAGCAGTACTTC; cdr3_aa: CAGSLNRRLEQYF